This TCR beta chain was obtained from a study of monozygotic twins with inflammatory bowel disease. CDR1 MGHDK and CDR2 SYGVNS come from the germline V gene. The CDR3 has 12 amino acids. Researchers generated cDNA in eight separate reactions per sample. TCRdb reprocessed the 5' RACE reads and stores each CDR3 protein as one record, lacking DNA. The sample holds about 450,000 distinct CDR3 sequences. V and J are TRBV25-1 and TRBJ2-7; TCRdb designates TRBD2, a call that cannot be tested without DNA. Material: blood. The sequence derives from a human donor with ulcerative colitis or Crohn's disease, or a healthy co-twin of an affected twin (not recorded which). The CDR3 here is CASSEFKSAKYF.